Following are 24 T cell receptor beta chains from one sample sequenced in a study of blood T cell repertoires in COVID-19. Sequenced by immunoSEQ multiplex PCR; TCRdb stores in-frame clones only, minus some. The table records under 450,000 clones, more than 75% of them present only once. What was sequenced was PBMCs or T cells enriched from blood (not recorded which). These TCRs come from a man aged 30 to 39 who had recovered from COVID-19.

This clone was detected a few times. The J gene is TRBJ2-2, the V gene TRBV12-5; 7 bases match TRBD2. Germline V CDR1 and CDR2: LGHNT, FRNRAP. V shed 8 bases, J shed 7 bases, and the junction held 7 bases outside the gene matches. The CDR3 contains 13 residues. CDR3 amino acids: CASLPGGDGELFF. As DNA, the CDR3 is TGTGCTAGTTTGCCGGGAGGCGACGGGGAGCTGTTTTTT.

This clone has a single count. The chain carries TRBV30 and TRBJ1-1; 8 bases fit TRBD1. In germline, CDR1 is GTSNPN, CDR2 SVGIG (reference sequence). J lost 4 bases, V lost 2 bases, and 3 bases had no gene match. This CDR3 contains 13 residues. CDR3 nucleotides: TGTGCCTGGAGTCTAGACAGGGGCACTGAAGCTTTCTTT. Translating gives CAWSLDRGTEAFF.

The chain combines TRBV7-9 with TRBJ2-2; D is unresolved. The CDR3 consists of 16 residues. Germline-derived CDR1 and CDR2 are SEHNR and FQNEAQ (reference sequence). V lost 2 bases and J 0 bases, leaving 10 bases between the germline ends. The CDR3: CASSLRGPSNTGELFF. CDR3 nucleotide sequence: TGTGCCAGCAGCTTAAGAGGCCCATCGAACACCGGGGAGCTGTTTTTT.

The genes are TRBV7-9 and TRBJ1-1, with 7 bases that match TRBD1. V dropped 0 bases and J dropped 4; count of bases not matched to a gene: 5. CDR1 and CDR2 (germline): SEHNR, FQNEAQ (reference sequence). The CDR3 totals 15 residues. The CDR3 coding sequence is TGTGCCAGCAGCTTAGCGCTGGGACAGAGCACTGAAGCTTTCTTT. Translated, it gives CASSLALGQSTEAFF.

CDR3 coding DNA: TGTGCCAGCAGCCTTGGGACTAGCTTCCGTAATGAGCAGTTCTTC. It specifies CASSLGTSFRNEQFF. The J gene is TRBJ2-1, the V gene TRBV2; TRBD2 aligns across 9 bases. V lost 6 bases to trimming and J lost 7 bases; unmatched junction nucleotides: 10. This CDR3 is built from 15 residues. CDR1 is SNHLY and CDR2 is FYNNEI in the germline V gene.

The V gene is TRBV27, the J gene TRBJ1-1; TRBD1 aligns across 7 bases. Germline-derived CDR1 and CDR2 are MNHEY and SMNVEV (reference sequence). The CDR3 has 16 residues. Trimming cost V 0 bases and J 0 bases; bases outside gene matches: 4. CDR3 in amino acids: CASSLSRQGVNTEAFF. The CDR3 nucleotides are TGTGCCAGCAGTTTATCCCGACAGGGTGTGAACACTGAAGCTTTCTTT.

This chain connects TRBV30 to TRBJ1-5; D gene unclear. Germline CDR1 is GTSNPN and CDR2 is SVGIG (reference sequence). Trimming took off 0 bases at V and 10 bases at J, with 16 bases between the two ends. The CDR3 loop spans 14 amino acids. The CDR3 DNA reads as TGTGCCTGGAGTGTAAGCCTCTCACGTGGTCCCCAGCATTTT. Translated, it gives CAWSVSLSRGPQHF.

This clone has more than one count but fewer than ten. This chain joins TRBV7-2 and TRBJ2-1; tentatively, D is TRBD2 (7 bases). There are 15 residues in the CDR3. CDR1 is SGHTA, CDR2 FQGNSA, per germline. V was trimmed by 5 bases and J by 2 bases, leaving 13 bases between them. In DNA form, the CDR3 reads TGTGCCAGCAGCCAGGGAGGGGGGGCCTACAATGAGCAGTTCTTC. Residues: CASSQGGGAYNEQFF.

The chain employs TRBV5-4 and TRBJ1-2; 8 bases line up with TRBD1. This CDR3 has 17 amino acids. V lost 5 bases, J lost 6 bases, and 18 bases stayed unmatched. From germline, CDR1 is SGHNT and CDR2 YYREEE (reference sequence). In DNA form, the CDR3 reads TGTGCCAGCAGTTTGCCGGGACAGGTGGGCCTAGGTGATGGCTACACCTTC. Encoded protein: CASSLPGQVGLGDGYTF.

This clone has more than one count but fewer than ten. The chain joins TRBV2 to TRBJ1-2; tentatively, D is TRBD1 (5 bases). Between the trimmed V and J ends, which lost 6 bases and 7 bases, there was a span of 9 bases. This CDR3 spans 11 amino acids. Germline lookup yields CDR1 SNHLY and CDR2 FYNNEI. This chain's CDR3 is CASSVDSGYTF. The CDR3 DNA reads as TGTGCCAGCAGCGTCGACAGTGGCTACACCTTC.

This clone was seen a single time. The chain combines TRBV27 with TRBJ2-3, with D uncertain. There are 13 residues in the CDR3. CDR1 MNHEY and CDR2 SMNVEV come from the germline V gene (reference sequence). V was clipped by 7 bases and J by 0 bases, with 8 bases between them. The CDR3 here is CASTKPSTDTQYF. The CDR3 DNA reads as TGTGCCAGCACGAAGCCCAGCACAGATACGCAGTATTTT.

This rearrangement joins TRBV19 to TRBJ1-1, with a tentative D call TRBD1 (5 bases). V was cut by 0 bases and J by 0 bases, with 8 bases left in between. The germline gives CDR1 LNHDA, CDR2 SQIVND (reference sequence). This CDR3 has 15 residues. The CDR3 loop reads CASSIEGQMNTEAFF. In DNA, the CDR3 is TGTGCCAGTAGTATAGAGGGGCAAATGAACACTGAAGCTTTCTTT. The whole variable domain, remainder taken from reference TRBV19 and TRBJ1-1, is DGGITQSPKYLFRKEGQNVTLSCEQNLNHDAMYWYRQDPGQGLRLIYYSQIVNDFQKGDIAEGYSVSREKKESFPLTVTSAQKNPTAFYLCASSIEGQMNTEAFFGQGTRLTVV.

The chain employs TRBV5-4 and TRBJ1-1; D is possibly TRBD1 (6 bases). The CDR3 has 15 amino acids. CDR1 and CDR2 from the germline V gene are SGHNT and YYREEE (reference sequence). V was cut by 0 bases and J by 6 bases, with 15 bases left in between. DNA for the CDR3: TGTGCCAGCAGCTTGGGCTTACAGGGAACGGCTGAAGCTTTCTTT. Translating it yields CASSLGLQGTAEAFF. The full variable domain, in which reference TRBV5-4 and TRBJ1-1 provide the parts outside the CDR3, is ETGVTQSPTHLIKTRGQQVTLRCSSQSGHNTVSWYQQALGQGPQFIFQYYREEENGRGNFPPRFSGLQFPNYSSELNVNALELDDSALYLCASSLGLQGTAEAFFGQGTRLTVV.

This clone showed up just a few times. V is TRBV14 and J is TRBJ1-1; D remains unclear. Trimming removed 8 bases at V and 1 base at J, with 11 bases between. Germline V gene sequence: CDR1 SGHDN, CDR2 FVKESK. The CDR3 consists of 13 residues. CDR3 loop: CASSPSANTEAFF. CDR3 nucleotide sequence: TGTGCCAGCTCCCCTAGTGCGAACACTGAAGCTTTCTTT.

This sequence joins TRBV9 and TRBJ1-2, with 7 bases that match TRBD1. Germline CDR1 SGDLS, CDR2 YYNGEE. V gave up 3 bases and J gave up 3 bases; unmatched junction bases: 8. The CDR3 length is 15 residues. CDR3 region: CASSASRGQDYGYTF. As DNA, the CDR3 is TGTGCCAGCAGCGCTTCAAGGGGGCAGGACTATGGCTACACCTTC.

This chain joins TRBV5-4 and TRBJ2-7; D possibly corresponds to TRBD2 (6 bases). The CDR3 consists of 13 residues. The V end was cut by 4 bases, the J end by 6 bases, with 14 bases between. CDR1 and CDR2 (germline): SGHNT, YYREEE (reference sequence). CDR3 region: CASSGGALGEQYF. DNA for the CDR3: TGTGCCAGCAGCGGCGGGGCCCTGGGCGAGCAGTACTTC.

V and J are TRBV6-5 and TRBJ1-1, with 7 bases fitting TRBD1. The CDR3 length is 14 residues. J lost 4 bases, V lost 5 bases, and 7 bases had no gene match. Germline V lookup: CDR1 MNHEY, CDR2 SVGAGI. The CDR3 region is CASSPDRVGTEAFF. CDR3 sequence (DNA): TGTGCCAGCAGTCCCGACAGGGTTGGCACTGAAGCTTTCTTT.

The genes are TRBV5-1 and TRBJ1-1, with 8 bases fitting TRBD1. The germline CDR1 and CDR2 sequences are SGHRS and YFSETQ. Unmatched junction bases numbered 3, after V lost 4 bases and J lost 4 bases. The CDR3 sequence is 13 residues long. The CDR3, as DNA: TGCGCCAGCAGCATAGACAGGGGCACTGAAGCTTTCTTT. Its translation is CASSIDRGTEAFF.

The chain couples TRBV4-1 to TRBJ1-5; TRBD1 aligns across 7 bases. The germline gives CDR1 MGHRA, CDR2 YSYEKL. Trimming at V came to 1 base and at J to 5 bases, leaving 11 bases not matched to a gene. CDR3 length: 17 amino acids. In DNA form, the CDR3 reads TGCGCCAGCAGCCAAGGAATTGGGACAGCCCAAGATCAGCCCCAGCATTTT. It yields the protein CASSQGIGTAQDQPQHF.

The chain recombines TRBV6-2 or TRBV6-3 with TRBJ2-1; a weak D match, TRBD2 (6 bases). CDR3 length: 14 amino acids. Germline V gene lookup returns CDR1 MNHEY and CDR2 SVGEGT. Trimming took off 0 bases at V and 9 bases at J, with 12 bases between the two ends. The CDR3 is CASSYSQRAAEQFF. The CDR3 nucleotides are TGTGCCAGCAGTTACTCCCAGCGGGCGGCTGAGCAGTTCTTC.

The V gene is TRBV5-6, the J gene TRBJ1-5; 9 bases are a match to TRBD1. The CDR3 length is 16 residues. With 5 bases clipped from V and 4 bases from J, the junction kept 10 bases outside the gene matches. Germline CDR1 SGHDT, CDR2 YYEEEE. In nucleotides, the CDR3 is TGTGCCAGCAGTTCTACCGGGACAGGGTGGAATCAGCCCCAGCATTTT. Encoded protein: CASSSTGTGWNQPQHF.

As to this clone: Other DNA sequences in the same sample also yield this CDR3. The J gene is TRBJ1-3, the V gene TRBV5-1; D uncertain. Germline V lookup: CDR1 SGHRS, CDR2 YFSETQ. The CDR3 consists of 15 residues. The ends were cut back, 0 bases at V and 0 bases at J, with 7 bases in the middle. CDR3 sequence reads: CASSLAGVSGNTIYF. The CDR3 bases are TGCGCCAGCAGCTTGGCCGGAGTCTCTGGAAACACCATATATTTT.

The rearrangement joins TRBV18 to TRBJ2-3; maybe TRBD1 (5 bases). From germline, CDR1 is KGHSH and CDR2 LQKENI. V lost 0 bases, J lost 5 bases, and 9 bases lay in between. This CDR3 comprises 14 residues. CDR3 residues: CASSPPQGRDTQYF. The CDR3 region has the DNA TGTGCCAGCTCACCACCCCAGGGTAGAGATACGCAGTATTTT.

This chain connects TRBV12-3 or TRBV12-4 to TRBJ1-1; no definite D call. V was clipped by 6 bases and J by 1 base, with 6 bases between them. The CDR3 has 12 amino acids. CDR3 protein: CASRSGNTEAFF. In DNA form, the CDR3 reads TGTGCCAGCAGGTCGGGGAACACTGAAGCTTTCTTT.